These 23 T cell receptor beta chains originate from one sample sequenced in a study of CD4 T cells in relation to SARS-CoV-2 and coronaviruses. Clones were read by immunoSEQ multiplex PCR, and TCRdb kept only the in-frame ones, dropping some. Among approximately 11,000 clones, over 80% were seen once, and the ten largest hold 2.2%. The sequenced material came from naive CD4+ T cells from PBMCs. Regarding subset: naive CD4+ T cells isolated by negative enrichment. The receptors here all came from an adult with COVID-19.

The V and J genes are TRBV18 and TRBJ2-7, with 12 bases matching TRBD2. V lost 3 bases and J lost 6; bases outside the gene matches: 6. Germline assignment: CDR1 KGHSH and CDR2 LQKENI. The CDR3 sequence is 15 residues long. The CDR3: CASSPLAGGPTEQYF. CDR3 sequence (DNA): TGTGCCAGCTCACCCCTAGCGGGGGGGCCGACCGAGCAGTACTTC.

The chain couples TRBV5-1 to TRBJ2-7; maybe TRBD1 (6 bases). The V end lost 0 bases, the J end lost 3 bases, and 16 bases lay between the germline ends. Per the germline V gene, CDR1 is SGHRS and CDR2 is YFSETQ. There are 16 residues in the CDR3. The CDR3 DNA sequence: TGCGCCAGCAGCTTGGCCAAGGACAGTCTGAGCTACGAGCAGTACTTC. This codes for CASSLAKDSLSYEQYF.

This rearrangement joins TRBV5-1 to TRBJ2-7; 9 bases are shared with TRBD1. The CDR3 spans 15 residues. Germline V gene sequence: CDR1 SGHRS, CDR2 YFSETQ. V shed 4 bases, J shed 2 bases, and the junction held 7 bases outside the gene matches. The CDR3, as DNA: TGCGCCAGCAGCCTGGTTGGACAGGGGCCCTACGAGCAGTACTTC. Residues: CASSLVGQGPYEQYF.

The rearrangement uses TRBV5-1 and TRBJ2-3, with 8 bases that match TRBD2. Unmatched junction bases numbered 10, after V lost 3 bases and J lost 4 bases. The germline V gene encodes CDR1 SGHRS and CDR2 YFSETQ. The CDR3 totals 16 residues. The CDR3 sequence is CASSSPSGLVSDTQYF. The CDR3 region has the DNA TGCGCCAGCAGCTCCCCCTCGGGACTAGTTTCAGATACGCAGTATTTT.

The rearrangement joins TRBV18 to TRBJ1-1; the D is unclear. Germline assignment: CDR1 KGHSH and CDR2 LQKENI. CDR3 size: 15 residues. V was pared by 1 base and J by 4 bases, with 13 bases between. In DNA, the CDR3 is TGTGCCAGCTCACCACAGGGAATTCGTGGCACTGAAGCTTTCTTT. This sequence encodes CASSPQGIRGTEAFF.

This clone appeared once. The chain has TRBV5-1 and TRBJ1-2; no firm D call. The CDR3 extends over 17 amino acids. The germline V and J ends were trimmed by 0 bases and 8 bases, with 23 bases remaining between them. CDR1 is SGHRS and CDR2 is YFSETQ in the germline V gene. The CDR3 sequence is CASSLGLAASIERGYTF. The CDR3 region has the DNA TGCGCCAGCAGCTTGGGGCTTGCGGCTTCAATTGAGAGGGGCTACACCTTC.

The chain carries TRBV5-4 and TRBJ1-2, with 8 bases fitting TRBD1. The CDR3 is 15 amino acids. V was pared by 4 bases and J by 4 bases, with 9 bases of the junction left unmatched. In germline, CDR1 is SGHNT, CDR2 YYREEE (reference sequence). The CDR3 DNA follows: TGTGCCAGCAGCCCTCTGCGGACAGGGAGCTATGGCTACACCTTC. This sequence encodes CASSPLRTGSYGYTF.

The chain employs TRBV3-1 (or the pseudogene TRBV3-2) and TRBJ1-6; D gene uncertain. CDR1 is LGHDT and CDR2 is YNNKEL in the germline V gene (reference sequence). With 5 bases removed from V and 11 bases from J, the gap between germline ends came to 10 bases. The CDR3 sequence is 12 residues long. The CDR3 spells CASSTTEPPLHF. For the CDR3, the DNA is TGTGCCAGCAGCACAACAGAGCCACCCCTCCACTTT.

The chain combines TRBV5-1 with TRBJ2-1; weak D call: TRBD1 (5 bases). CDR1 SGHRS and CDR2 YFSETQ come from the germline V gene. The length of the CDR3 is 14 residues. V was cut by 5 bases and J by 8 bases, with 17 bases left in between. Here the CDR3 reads CASRLQDPLDEQFF. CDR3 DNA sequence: TGCGCCAGCAGATTACAGGATCCCCTGGATGAGCAGTTCTTC.

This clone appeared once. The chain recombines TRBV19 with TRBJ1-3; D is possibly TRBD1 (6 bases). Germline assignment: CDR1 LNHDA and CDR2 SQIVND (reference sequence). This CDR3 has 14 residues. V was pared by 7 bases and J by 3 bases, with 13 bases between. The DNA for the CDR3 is TGTGCCAGTAAGAGCCGAGGGGGTGGAAACACCATATATTTT. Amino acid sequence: CASKSRGGGNTIYF. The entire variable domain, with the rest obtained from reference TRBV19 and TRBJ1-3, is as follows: DGGITQSPKYLFRKEGQNVTLSCEQNLNHDAMYWYRQDPGQGLRLIYYSQIVNDFQKGDIAEGYSVSREKKESFPLTVTSAQKNPTAFYLCASKSRGGGNTIYFGEGSWLTVV.

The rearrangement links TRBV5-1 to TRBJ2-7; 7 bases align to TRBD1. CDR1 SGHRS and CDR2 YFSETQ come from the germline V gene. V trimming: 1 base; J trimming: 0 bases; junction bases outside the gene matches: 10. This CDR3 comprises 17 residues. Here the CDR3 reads CASSLSDRGQSSYEQYF. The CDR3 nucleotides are TGCGCCAGCAGCTTGTCGGACCGGGGACAGAGCTCCTACGAGCAGTACTTC.

CDR3 amino acids: CASSLTPGENTEAFF. The CDR3 region has the DNA TGTGCCAGCAGCTTAACGCCCGGGGAGAACACTGAAGCTTTCTTT. This chain connects TRBV7-3 to TRBJ1-1; D not resolved. This CDR3 has 15 amino acids. Germline V lookup: CDR1 SGHTA, CDR2 FQGTGA. V dropped 0 bases and J dropped 1 base, with 9 bases sitting between them.

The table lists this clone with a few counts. The CDR3 here is CASSRALAGPSYEQYF. The CDR3 region has the DNA TGTGCCAGCAGCCGGGCACTAGCGGGGCCCTCCTACGAGCAGTACTTC. The J gene is TRBJ2-7, the V gene TRBV7-9, with 10 bases that match TRBD2. CDR1 SEHNR and CDR2 FQNEAQ come from the germline V gene (reference sequence). The CDR3 is made up of 16 amino acids. Germline trimming cut 5 bases from V and 0 bases from J; bases unmatched to any gene: 7.

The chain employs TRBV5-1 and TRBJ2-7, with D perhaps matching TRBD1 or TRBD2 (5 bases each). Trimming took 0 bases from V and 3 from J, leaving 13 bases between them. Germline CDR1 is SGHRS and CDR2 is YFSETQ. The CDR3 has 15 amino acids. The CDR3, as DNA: TGCGCCAGCAGCTTGGCTTGGGGACCTCTCTACGAGCAGTACTTC. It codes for CASSLAWGPLYEQYF.

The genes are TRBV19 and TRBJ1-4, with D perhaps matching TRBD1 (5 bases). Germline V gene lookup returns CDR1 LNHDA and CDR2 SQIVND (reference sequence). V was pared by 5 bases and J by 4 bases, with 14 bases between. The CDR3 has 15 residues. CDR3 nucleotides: TGTGCCAGTAGTCTCGGACAAACGTTTAATGAAAAACTGTTTTTT. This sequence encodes CASSLGQTFNEKLFF.

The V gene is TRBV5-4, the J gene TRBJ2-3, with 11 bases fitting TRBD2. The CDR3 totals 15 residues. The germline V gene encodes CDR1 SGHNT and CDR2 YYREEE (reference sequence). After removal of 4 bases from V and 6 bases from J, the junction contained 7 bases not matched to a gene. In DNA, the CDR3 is TGTGCCAGCAGCGTGACTAGCGGGGAGAGGGATACGCAGTATTTT. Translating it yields CASSVTSGERDTQYF.

This CDR3 is CAGRSGSYNEQFF. As DNA, the CDR3 is TGTGCCGGTCGTAGCGGGTCCTACAATGAGCAGTTCTTC. The rearrangement links TRBV6-5 to TRBJ2-1, with 7 bases matching TRBD2. Germline assignment: CDR1 MNHEY and CDR2 SVGAGI. Trimming took 11 bases from V and 1 from J; bases not matched to a gene: 5. CDR3 length equals 13 residues.

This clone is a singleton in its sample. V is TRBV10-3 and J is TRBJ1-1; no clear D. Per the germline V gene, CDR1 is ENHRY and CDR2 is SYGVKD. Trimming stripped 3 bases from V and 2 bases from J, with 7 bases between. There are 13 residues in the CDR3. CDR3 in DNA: TGTGCCATCAGTGAACGGGTTAACACTGAAGCTTTCTTT. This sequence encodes CAISERVNTEAFF.

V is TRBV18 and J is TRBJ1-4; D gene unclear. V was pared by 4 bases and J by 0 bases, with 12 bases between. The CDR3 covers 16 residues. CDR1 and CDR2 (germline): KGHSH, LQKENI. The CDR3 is CASSRDIASTNEKLFF. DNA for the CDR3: TGTGCCAGCTCACGCGACATCGCATCAACTAATGAAAAACTGTTTTTT.

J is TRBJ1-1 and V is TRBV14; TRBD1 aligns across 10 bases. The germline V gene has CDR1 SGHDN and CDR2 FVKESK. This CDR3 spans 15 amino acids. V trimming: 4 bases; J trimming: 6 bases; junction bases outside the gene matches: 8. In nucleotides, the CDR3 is TGTGCCAGCAGCCTGAGGACAGGGGGGAGGGCTGAAGCTTTCTTT. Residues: CASSLRTGGRAEAFF.

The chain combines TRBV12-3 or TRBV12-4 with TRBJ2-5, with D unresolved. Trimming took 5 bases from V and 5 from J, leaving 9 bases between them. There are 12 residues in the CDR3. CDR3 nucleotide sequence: TGTGCCAGCAGTCAGTTGGGGGAGACCCAGTACTTC. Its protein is CASSQLGETQYF.

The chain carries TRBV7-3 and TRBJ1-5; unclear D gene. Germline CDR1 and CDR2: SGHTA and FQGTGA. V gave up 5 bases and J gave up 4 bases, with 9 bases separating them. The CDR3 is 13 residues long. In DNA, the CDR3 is TGTGCCAGCAGCAGGGATTCGAATCAGCCCCAGCATTTT. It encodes CASSRDSNQPQHF.

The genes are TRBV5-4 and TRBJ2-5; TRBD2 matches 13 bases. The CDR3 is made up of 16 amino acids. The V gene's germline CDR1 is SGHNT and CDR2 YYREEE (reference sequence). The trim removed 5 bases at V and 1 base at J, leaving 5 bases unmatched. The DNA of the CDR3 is TGTGCCAGCAGACCGGGACTAGCGGGGAGCCAAGAGACCCAGTACTTC. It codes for CASRPGLAGSQETQYF.